This T cell receptor (beta chain) was identified during a study of cytomegalovirus exposure and HLA in healthy donors. General observations from the study: Information on immune exposure was restricted to one variable (CMV serostatus).

60 Vbeta and 13 Jbeta primers were used in PCR. Repertoires were generated with immunoSEQ multiplex PCR, while TCRdb's copy carries only in-frame clones and drops some. The repertoire includes 150,000 or so clones, 78% of them detected once, and 3% to 3.5% sits in the top ten. This CDR3 spans 17 amino acids. The germline V gene encodes CDR1 SEHNR and CDR2 FQNEAQ (reference sequence). Unmatched junction bases numbered 8, after V lost 4 bases and J lost 1 base. With respect to this clone: Its specificity is unknown.

The origin of this receptor is a woman in her forties in good health and CMV-seronegative. The chain employs TRBV7-9 and TRBJ2-3, with TRBD2 matching over 10 bases. The sequencing input was PBMCs. Here the CDR3 reads CASSSPGLAFGTDTQYF. The CDR3 DNA follows: TGTGCCAGCAGCTCACCGGGACTAGCGTTTGGCACAGATACGCAGTATTTT. Based on the CDR3 plus reference TRBV7-9 and TRBJ2-3, the full variable domain is DTGVSQNPRHKITKRGQNVTFRCDPISEHNRLYWYRQTLGQGPEFLTYFQNEAQLEKSRLLSDRFSAERPKGSFSTLEIQRTEQGDSAMYLCASSSPGLAFGTDTQYFGPGTRLTVL.